The text below deals with one T cell receptor beta chain. This clonotype has a handful of counts. It lacks a known antigen. Per-base qualities were not stored, and no clone one base away is much larger. From the cysteine up to the phenylalanine, the CDR3 has a length of 15 residues. Only CDR3 DNA is held: 45 bases, read in frame from base 1. CDR1 MNHEY and CDR2 SVGAGI were looked up in the germline V gene. V sheds 6 bases and J sheds 5 bases, leaving 17 bases between their ends. The library was prepared using 5' RACE. For sequencing, an Illumina HiSeq 2500 was employed. A second PCR of roughly 7 to 11 cycles was performed with a sample-barcoded 5' primer and a J-beta primer mix. Each TCR beta cDNA molecule received a unique molecular identifier from a template-switch 5' adaptor carrying 12 random nucleotides. Each sample yielded at least 2.5 million CDR3-containing paired-end reads. First-strand cDNA was synthesized from all RNA with the Mint cDNA synthesis kit, primed by a TRBC-specific oligonucleotide. All cDNA was treated with uracil-DNA glycosylase and then went through a first 18-cycle PCR with the universal primers M1SS and BC2_uni_R. On the authors' methods: Normalization of each sample was performed by random selection of 1 million high-quality reads, each carrying a distinct molecular identifier. Reads with shared molecular identifiers were discarded instead of being binned into consensus sequences. MiTCR, set to a Q25 quality threshold and the strictest error-elimination algorithm, was used for CDR3 identification, clonotype clustering and error correction. Lower-bound total TCR beta diversity was estimated with a nonparametric unseen species model using Euler transformation. The public sequencing data were trimmed at Q25 with fastp and processed into clonotypes with MiXCR by TCRdb, which kept only in-frame beta chains. Identical CDR3 proteins give one entry, which carries the most common genes and DNA. The V and J calls and clone size come from TCRdb's table, not from the authors' own analysis. The sample data list approximately 580,000 distinct CDR3 sequences, and about 25% of these were observed just once. Just under 9% of the sample belongs to the ten largest clones.

These data are taken from a study of blood T cells in healthy people across ages (dated by TCRdb to 2013 to 2016). For the wider study: In model experiments, template switching captured about one uniquely barcoded TCR beta cDNA molecule for every two T cells. Using the same blood draw, the study looked at two additional independent replicas of 1 million unique cDNA reads for two donors, one aged 18 to 29 and the other aged 80 or older. The donors were divided into four age groups: young (average around 17 years), middle-aged (approximately 39), aged (about 56) and long-lived (around 80). To track age-related changes in TCR beta repertoire diversity, the study relied on deep sequencing normalized with unique cDNA molecular identifiers.

The donors were roughly 40 Caucasian individuals from Russia, aged 6 to 90 years, who were systemically healthy. Each donor gave about 11 milliliters of peripheral blood, drawn into EDTA-treated Vacutainer tubes. Ficoll-Paque density-gradient centrifugation was used to isolate PBMCs, with at least 6.5 million obtained per sample. Total RNA was extracted from PBMCs with Trizol reagent, with at least 5 micrograms obtained per sample. For every donor, flow cytometry on a PBMC aliquot measured the percentage of naive CD45RAhigh/CD27high T cells. Results and caveats for the whole study, not just this receptor: A strong correlation was found between observed TCR beta diversity and the percentage of naive T cells measured by flow cytometry. Estimates of total diversity from one million sequenced T cells were regarded as lower bounds and underestimates. Compared with the aged group, more naive CD4+ T cells, fewer expanded clones and increased TCR diversity were shown by the long-lived group, suggesting age selection. Since profiling was done on bulk unsorted PBMCs, naive and antigen-experienced compartments could not be conclusively compared. As age increased, observed TCR beta diversity per million T cells dropped in a roughly linear way, and a significant reduction was already evident by age 40. The CMV infection status of donors was not known, potentially confounding age-related changes in expanded clonotypes.

A further study also used this sample, focusing on T cells of mothers and their children. The second study also describes: Nine systemically healthy Caucasian individuals served as donors, namely three mothers together with their six children. cDNA synthesis consumed the entire amount of extracted RNA, loaded at approximately 1.4 ug RNA in each 15 ul reaction. Sample barcodes and 2-4 random nucleotides were added via the M1S primer in the second PCR. More than 8.5 million TCR beta CDR3 reads were obtained from each mother, and about 3 million reads were obtained from each child. In both related and unrelated pairs, thymic selection shapes the output of TCR recombination in a similar way, with inherited differences having only a minor effect. Normalized repertoire overlap in related mother-child pairs was always slightly higher than in unrelated mother-child pairs, but the difference was never significant. Persistent microchimeric T cell clones were not detected, at a sensitivity of approximately 100 clones per million clonotypes. Deep NGS was used in the study to compare the TCR beta repertoires of mothers and children and to look for features that separate related mother-child pairs from unrelated individuals. Mothers averaged about 40 +/- 4 years of age and children averaged about 10 +/- 4 years. Libraries were sequenced on Illumina HiSeq 2000 with 100+100 nt paired-end reads after adapter ligation with NEBNext reagents. To prevent cross-contamination, the mother and child libraries were prepared a month apart and were sequenced in separate runs. Each donor had between about 450,000 and 2,200,000 distinct TCR beta clonotypes identified. Naive TCR beta clonotypes were estimated from low-frequency clonotypes matched to each donor's FACS-determined naive share, without sorting.

Material: blood. This TCR derives from a boy between 10 and 17 years old in good health. Recombination joined TRBV6-5 with TRBJ1-5; a confident D gene designation cannot be given. At the DNA level, the sequence is TGTGCCAGCAGCCTGACGTACCAGGTCGATCAGCCCCAGCATTTT. This is translated as CASSLTYQVDQPQHF.